The present T cell receptor beta chain was sequenced within a study of blood T cell repertoires in COVID-19. Study-wide context: The United States, Italy and Spain were the sources of the acute and convalescent COVID-19 samples. Nucleic acid was either cDNA or gDNA, and it came from T cells, B-cell-depleted T cells, or PBMCs.

CDR1 is MRHNA, CDR2 SNTAGT, per germline. V was pared by 6 bases and J by 3 bases, with 6 bases of the junction left unmatched. The CDR3 is made up of 15 amino acids. The authors' processing: The assay estimated nucleated cells by amplifying reference gene primers. The assay was immunoSEQ multiplex PCR, and TCRdb's table has in-frame clones only and misses some. The V and J calls and clone size are taken from that table; D and trimming were inferred from the DNA. The sample holds some 130,000 clones, about four fifths seen once. The receptor was isolated from a woman aged 45-60 years with acute or convalescent COVID-19. The specimen sequenced was peripheral blood. The chain is built from TRBV6-4 and TRBJ2-3, with TRBD1 matching 10 bases. The CDR3 region has the DNA TGTGCCAGCAGGGGGACAGGGGTTTTGACAGATACGCAGTATTTT. Amino acids: CASRGTGVLTDTQYF.